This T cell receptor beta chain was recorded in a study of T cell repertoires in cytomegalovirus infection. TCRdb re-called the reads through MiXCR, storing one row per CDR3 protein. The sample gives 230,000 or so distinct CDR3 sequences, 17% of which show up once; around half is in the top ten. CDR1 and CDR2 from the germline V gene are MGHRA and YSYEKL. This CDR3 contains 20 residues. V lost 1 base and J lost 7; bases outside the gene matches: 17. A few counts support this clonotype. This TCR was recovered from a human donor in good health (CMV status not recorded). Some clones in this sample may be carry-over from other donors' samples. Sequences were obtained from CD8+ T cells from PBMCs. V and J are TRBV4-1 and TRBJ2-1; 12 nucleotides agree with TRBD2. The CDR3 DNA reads TGCGCCAGCAGCCAAGTACCGGACGGGCTAGCGGGGGGGCCACTTAATGAGCAGTTCTTC. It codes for CASSQVPDGLAGGPLNEQFF.